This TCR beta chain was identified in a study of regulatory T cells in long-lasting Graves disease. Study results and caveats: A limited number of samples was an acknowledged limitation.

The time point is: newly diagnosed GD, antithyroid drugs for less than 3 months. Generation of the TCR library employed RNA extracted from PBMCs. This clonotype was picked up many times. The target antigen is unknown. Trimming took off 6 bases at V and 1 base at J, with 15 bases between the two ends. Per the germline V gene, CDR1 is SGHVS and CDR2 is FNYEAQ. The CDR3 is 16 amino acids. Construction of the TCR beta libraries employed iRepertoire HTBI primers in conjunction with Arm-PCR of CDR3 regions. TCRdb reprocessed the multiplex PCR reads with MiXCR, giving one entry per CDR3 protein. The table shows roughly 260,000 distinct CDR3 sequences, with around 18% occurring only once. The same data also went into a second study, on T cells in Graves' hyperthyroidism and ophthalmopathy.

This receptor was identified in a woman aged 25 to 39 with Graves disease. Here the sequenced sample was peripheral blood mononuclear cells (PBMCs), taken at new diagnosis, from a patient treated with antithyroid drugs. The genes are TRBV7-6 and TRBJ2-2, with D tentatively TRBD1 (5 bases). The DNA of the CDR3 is TGTGCCAGCAGGTCTGGGGCAGACTTGAACACCGGGGAGCTGTTTTTT. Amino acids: CASRSGADLNTGELFF.